The 27 T cell receptor beta chains given below trace back to one sample, sequenced in a study of cytomegalovirus exposure and HLA in healthy donors. Primers: 60 Vbeta forward and 13 Jbeta reverse. Clones were sequenced by immunoSEQ multiplex PCR, and TCRdb holds only the in-frame ones, with some missing. The sample shows 150,000 to 200,000 clones, more than 65% of them seen only once. The sample comprised PBMCs. These receptors all stem from a man aged 45-65 years in good health and CMV-seronegative.

Of note for this clone: An end of the junction does not agree with germline; a read error may underlie this. CDR3 in DNA: TGTGCTAGCAGCTTACTGGGAGGGGATGAGCAGTTCTTC. Protein product: CASSLLGGDEQFF. The rearrangement joins TRBV7-7 to TRBJ2-1; 7 nucleotides agree with TRBD2. Germline V gives CDR1 SSHAT, CDR2 FNYEAQ (reference sequence). The CDR3 contains 13 residues.

The rearrangement uses TRBV18 and TRBJ2-7, with D tentatively TRBD2 (6 bases). The CDR3 consists of 14 residues. Germline V gene lookup returns CDR1 KGHSH and CDR2 LQKENI. The ends were cut back, 0 bases at V and 6 bases at J, with 12 bases in the middle. CDR3 protein: CASSPPVGGPEQYF. The CDR3 DNA sequence: TGTGCCAGCTCACCACCGGTAGGAGGGCCCGAGCAGTACTTC.

This clone occurred once. CDR3 region: CASSYSYGYTF. Written as DNA, the CDR3 is TGTGCCAGCAGTTACTCGTATGGCTACACCTTC. The chain couples TRBV28 to TRBJ1-2; D gene ambiguous. The germline V and J ends were trimmed by 4 bases and 5 bases, with 5 bases remaining between them. The CDR3 has 11 amino acids. Looked up from germline, CDR1 is MDHEN and CDR2 is SYDVKM.

This clone was observed once. The chain is built from TRBV9 and TRBJ2-7; D is perhaps TRBD2 (5 bases). V was pared by 4 bases and J by 0 bases, with 14 bases between. CDR1 is SGDLS and CDR2 is YYNGEE in the germline V gene. This CDR3 spans 15 amino acids. The CDR3 DNA is TGTGCCAGCAGCCCCAGACGTGGGAGCTCCTACGAGCAGTACTTC. As protein: CASSPRRGSSYEQYF.

In DNA, the CDR3 is TGTGCCAGCAGCCCAATTCCGGGACAGGGTTCCTACGAGCAGTACTTC. Its translation: CASSPIPGQGSYEQYF. The V and J genes are TRBV11-2 and TRBJ2-7; 9 bases map to TRBD1. CDR3 length: 16 residues. V trimming: 5 bases; J trimming: 1 base; junction bases outside the gene matches: 9. Germline V gene sequence: CDR1 SGHAT, CDR2 FQNNGV.

This clone was seen once. The rearrangement links TRBV2 to TRBJ1-2; 11 bases are a match to TRBD1. V was pared by 4 bases and J by 2 bases, with 0 bases of the junction left unmatched. Germline loops: CDR1 SNHLY, CDR2 FYNNEI. This CDR3 region has 14 residues. CDR3: CASSGDRGNYGYTF. In DNA form, the CDR3 reads TGTGCCAGCAGTGGGGACAGGGGGAACTATGGCTACACCTTC. Using reference TRBV2 and TRBJ1-2 for the parts outside the CDR3, the full variable domain is EPEVTQTPSHQVTQMGQEVILRCVPISNHLYFYWYRQILGQKVEFLVSFYNNEISEKSEIFDDQFSVERPDGSNFTLKIRSTKLEDSAMYFCASSGDRGNYGYTFGSGTRLTVV.

J is TRBJ1-6 and V is TRBV2; D is undetermined. The CDR3 totals 16 residues. V shed 8 bases and J shed 4 bases, with 18 bases lying between them. In germline, CDR1 is SNHLY, CDR2 FYNNEI. The CDR3 protein is CASADRESFYNSPLHF. In DNA form, the CDR3 reads TGTGCCAGCGCGGATAGGGAGTCTTTTTATAATTCACCCCTCCACTTT.

Note on this clone: At one end, the junction sequence differs from germline, possibly due to a read error. V is TRBV7-9 and J is TRBJ2-7, with TRBD2 identical over 14 bases. There are 16 residues in the CDR3. CDR1 is SEHNR and CDR2 is FQNEAQ in the germline V gene (reference sequence). The chain's CDR3 is CSSSLGTSGGFYEQYF. Written as DNA, the CDR3 is TGTTCCAGCAGCCTCGGGACTAGCGGGGGCTTCTACGAGCAGTACTTC.

The CDR3 reads CASSVLRTGSNTQYF. CDR3 nucleotide sequence: TGTGCCAGCAGCGTTCTCCGGACAGGATCGAATACGCAGTATTTT. This rearrangement joins TRBV7-2 to TRBJ2-3; 7 bases are a match to TRBD1. V trimming: 5 bases; J trimming: 7 bases; junction bases outside the gene matches: 12. This CDR3 is 15 amino acids long. Germline CDR1 reads SGHTA; CDR2 reads FQGNSA. The full variable domain, its missing parts supplied by reference TRBV7-2 and TRBJ2-3, is GAGVSQSPSNKVTEKGKDVELRCDPISGHTALYWYRQSLGQGLEFLIYFQGNSAPDKSGLPSDRFSAERTGGSVSTLTIQRTQQEDSAVYLCASSVLRTGSNTQYFGPGTRLTVL.

V is TRBV29-1 and J is TRBJ1-3, with D possibly matching TRBD1 (5 bases). This CDR3 has 16 residues. The germline gives CDR1 SQVTM, CDR2 ANQGSEA. V lost 0 bases and J 0 bases, leaving 12 bases between the germline ends. This CDR3 is CSVEDVQGLSGNTIYF. CDR3 nucleotide sequence: TGCAGCGTTGAAGATGTCCAGGGCCTCTCTGGAAACACCATATATTTT.

This chain joins TRBV9 and TRBJ1-4, with 10 bases aligning to TRBD1. CDR1 and CDR2 (germline): SGDLS, YYNGEE. The CDR3 runs 15 residues. The ends lost 3 bases at V and 8 bases at J; junction bases unmatched: 7. The chain's CDR3 is CASSAPGTGVEKLFF. CDR3 sequence (DNA): TGTGCCAGCAGCGCCCCCGGGACAGGGGTCGAAAAACTGTTTTTT.

The table lists this clone with a count of one. The rearrangement joins TRBV6-1 to TRBJ1-1; D remains ambiguous. The CDR3 sequence is 14 residues long. Germline values: CDR1 MNHNS, CDR2 SASEGT. V shed 8 bases and J shed 4 bases, with 17 bases lying between them. The CDR3 is CASRGLSLGTEAFF. Written as DNA, the CDR3 is TGTGCCAGCCGCGGGCTTTCCTTGGGCACTGAAGCTTTCTTT.

V usage is TRBV9 and J usage is TRBJ2-1, with 7 positions matching TRBD1. CDR3 length: 13 amino acids. Germline CDR1 reads SGDLS; CDR2 reads YYNGEE. The V segment lost 2 bases and the J segment 7 bases; nucleotides outside the gene matches: 3. CDR3 in amino acids: CASSVPGGNEQFF. In DNA form, the CDR3 reads TGTGCCAGCAGCGTCCCAGGGGGAAATGAGCAGTTCTTC.

The rearrangement joins TRBV29-1 to TRBJ2-5; 9 nucleotides align to TRBD2. The junction had 7 bases not matched to a gene; V was cut back by 0 bases and J by 5 bases. The CDR3 is 15 amino acids. Germline CDR1 and CDR2: SQVTM and ANQGSEA. The CDR3 is CSVEEGSGGGETQYF. The CDR3 DNA sequence: TGCAGCGTTGAAGAAGGTAGCGGGGGTGGGGAGACCCAGTACTTC. Variable domain in full (rest from reference TRBV29-1 and TRBJ2-5): SAVISQKPSRDICQRGTSLTIQCQVDSQVTMMFWYRQQPGQSLTLIATANQGSEATYESGFVIDKFPISRPNLTFSTLTVSNMSPEDSSIYLCSVEEGSGGGETQYFGPGTRLLVL.

The chain carries TRBV7-2 and TRBJ2-3; 13 bases fit TRBD2. Per the germline V gene, CDR1 is SGHTA and CDR2 is FQGNSA. This CDR3 is built from 17 residues. With V trimmed by 2 bases and J by 4 bases, 6 bases remained unmatched. CDR3 nucleotide sequence: TGTGCCAGCAGCTTAACTAGCGGGGGGGCGGTGGCAGATACGCAGTATTTT. This sequence encodes CASSLTSGGAVADTQYF.

The genes are TRBV9 and TRBJ2-5; 7 positions match TRBD2. Germline V CDR1 and CDR2: SGDLS, YYNGEE. This CDR3 has 18 amino acids. J gave up 3 bases and V 4 bases, and 18 bases lay outside the gene matches. CDR3 region: CASSNPRTGGGGKETQYF. The CDR3 DNA follows: TGTGCCAGCAGCAATCCTAGAACAGGCGGGGGAGGAAAAGAGACCCAGTACTTC.

The chain is built from TRBV5-1 and TRBJ1-2; D is unclear. V was cut by 4 bases and J by 1 base, with 14 bases left in between. The CDR3 runs 15 residues. Germline V gene lookup returns CDR1 SGHRS and CDR2 YFSETQ. This chain's CDR3 is CASSPSPQYNYGYTF. The CDR3 DNA is TGCGCCAGCAGCCCTTCTCCACAGTATAACTATGGCTACACCTTC. The entire variable domain, with the rest obtained from reference TRBV5-1 and TRBJ1-2, is as follows: KAGVTQTPRYLIKTRGQQVTLSCSPISGHRSVSWYQQTPGQGLQFLFEYFSETQRNKGNFPGRFSGRQFSNSRSEMNVSTLELGDSALYLCASSPSPQYNYGYTFGSGTRLTVV.

The chain joins TRBV2 to TRBJ1-1; D gene ambiguous. The V end was cut by 7 bases, the J end by 0 bases, with 9 bases between. The V gene's germline CDR1 is SNHLY and CDR2 FYNNEI. The CDR3 sequence is 13 residues long. The DNA for the CDR3 is TGTGCCAGCAAGACACCGATGAACACTGAAGCTTTCTTT. This translates into CASKTPMNTEAFF.

The chain joins TRBV18 to TRBJ1-1; tentative D call: TRBD1 (6 bases). With 5 bases removed from V and 1 base from J, the gap between germline ends came to 14 bases. Germline CDR1 KGHSH, CDR2 LQKENI. This CDR3 contains 15 residues. CDR3 nucleotides: TGTGCCAGCTCAGGAACAGGGATGGGGAACACTGAAGCTTTCTTT. Encoded protein: CASSGTGMGNTEAFF.

This clone was seen once. This chain joins TRBV7-9 and TRBJ2-4; 12 positions match TRBD2. CDR3 length: 15 amino acids. With V trimmed by 5 bases and J by 2 bases, 1 base remained unmatched. CDR1 SEHNR and CDR2 FQNEAQ come from the germline V gene (reference sequence). The CDR3 DNA sequence: TGTGCCAGCAGCAGGACTAGCGGGACCAAAAACATTCAGTACTTC. Protein sequence: CASSRTSGTKNIQYF.

The chain uses TRBV6-6 and TRBJ1-1; D unclear. The CDR3 sequence is 13 residues long. V dropped 0 bases and J dropped 4 bases, with 6 bases sitting between them. CDR1 is MNHNY and CDR2 is SVGAGI in the germline V gene (reference sequence). As DNA, the CDR3 is TGTGCCAGCAGTTACTCCGGGATCACTGAAGCTTTCTTT. This gives the protein CASSYSGITEAFF.

The chain recombines TRBV4-3 with TRBJ2-2; 8 bases map to TRBD1. In germline, CDR1 is LGHNA, CDR2 YSLEER. The CDR3 totals 15 residues. Trimming took 7 bases from V and 5 from J; bases not matched to a gene: 9. The CDR3 DNA is TGCGCCAGCACCAAAACAGGGGGATATACCGGGGAGCTGTTTTTT. It encodes CASTKTGGYTGELFF.

In its sample, this clone was seen once. The CDR3: CSVERAGAGGYTF. The CDR3 DNA is TGCAGCGTTGAACGGGCGGGGGCTGGGGGCTACACCTTC. The rearrangement links TRBV29-1 to TRBJ1-2; D perhaps matches TRBD1 (6 bases). This CDR3 has 13 residues. Trimming removed 2 bases at V and 8 bases at J, with 15 bases between. Germline values: CDR1 SQVTM, CDR2 ANQGSEA.

V and J are TRBV19 and TRBJ2-6; no clear D. Trimming stripped 6 bases from V and 2 bases from J, with 5 bases between. CDR3 length equals 13 residues. Germline loops: CDR1 LNHDA, CDR2 SQIVND (reference sequence). CDR3 loop: CASRGTGANVLTF. The CDR3 DNA follows: TGTGCCAGTAGGGGCACTGGGGCCAACGTCCTGACTTTC.

The chain employs TRBV7-9 and TRBJ1-1, with 8 bases aligning to TRBD1. With 3 bases clipped from V and 4 bases from J, the junction kept 7 bases outside the gene matches. CDR3 size: 15 residues. CDR1 and CDR2 (germline): SEHNR, FQNEAQ (reference sequence). CDR3 region: CASSFIGRGRTEAFF. The CDR3 region has the DNA TGTGCCAGCAGCTTTATAGGCAGGGGGCGCACTGAAGCTTTCTTT.

The chain recombines TRBV11-3 with TRBJ2-3, with no clear D. With 3 bases removed from V and 1 base from J, the gap between germline ends came to 14 bases. Germline-derived CDR1 and CDR2 are SGHNT and YENEEA. The CDR3 sequence is 16 residues long. CDR3 bases: TGTGCCAGCAGCTTGCACCCTGGAGCTGGCACAGATACGCAGTATTTT. The encoded protein is CASSLHPGAGTDTQYF.

The J gene is TRBJ2-7, the V gene TRBV4-3, with 8 bases fitting TRBD1. Trimming removed 2 bases from V and 3 bases from J; junction bases left unmatched: 18. Germline-derived CDR1 and CDR2 are LGHNA and YSLEER. This CDR3 region has 19 residues. CDR3: CASSQKGQVRDLPFYEQYF. CDR3 sequence (DNA): TGCGCCAGCAGCCAAAAGGGACAGGTCCGTGACCTGCCGTTCTACGAGCAGTACTTC.